This paragraph reports one T cell receptor beta chain. The data originate from a study of blood T cell repertoires in COVID-19. Study-level background: The United States, Italy and Spain were the sources of the acute and convalescent COVID-19 samples. The analysed material was cDNA or gDNA that came from T cells, B-cell-depleted T cells, or PBMCs.

Original processing methods: By means of reference gene primer amplification, nucleated cell counts were estimated. Profiling relied on immunoSEQ multiplex PCR, and the TCRdb table lists in-frame clones only, not all of them. V, J and clone size are those of that table, while D and trimming were read from the DNA. The sample holds approximately 230,000 clones, over 70% seen once. After removal of 6 bases from V and 2 bases from J, the junction contained 4 bases not matched to a gene. CDR1 and CDR2 from the germline V gene are MNHEY and SVGAGI. This CDR3 contains 14 residues. The clonotype originates from an elderly man with acute or convalescent COVID-19. Sequenced input: peripheral blood. The rearrangement joins TRBV6-5 to TRBJ2-5; TRBD2 matches 9 bases. CDR3 region: CASRLTSGQETQYF. As DNA, the CDR3 is TGTGCCAGCAGGCTAACTAGCGGGCAAGAGACCCAGTACTTC.